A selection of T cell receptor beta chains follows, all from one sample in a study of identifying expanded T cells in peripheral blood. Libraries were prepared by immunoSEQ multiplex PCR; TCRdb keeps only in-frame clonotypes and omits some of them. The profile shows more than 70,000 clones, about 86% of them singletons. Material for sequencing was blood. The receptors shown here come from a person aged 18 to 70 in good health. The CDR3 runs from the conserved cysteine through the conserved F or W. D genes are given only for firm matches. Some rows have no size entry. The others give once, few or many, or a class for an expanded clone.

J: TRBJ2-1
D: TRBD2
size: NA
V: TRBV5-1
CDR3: CASSYYSGGARNEQFF
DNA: TGCGCCAGCAGCTACTATAGCGGGGGGGCTCGCAATGAGCAGTTCTTC

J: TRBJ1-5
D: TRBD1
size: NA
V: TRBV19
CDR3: CASSINRQGPGSNQPQHF
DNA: TGTGCCAGTAGTATAAACCGACAGGGGCCGGGAAGCAATCAGCCCCAGCATTTT

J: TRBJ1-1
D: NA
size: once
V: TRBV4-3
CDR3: CASSQEVIADTEAFF
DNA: TGCGCCAGCAGCCAAGAGGTTATCGCGGACACTGAAGCTTTCTTT

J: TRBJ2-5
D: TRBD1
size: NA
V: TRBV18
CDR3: CASSRNQGASRIQETQYF
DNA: TGTGCCAGCTCACGGAATCAGGGGGCCTCCCGAATCCAAGAGACCCAGTACTTC

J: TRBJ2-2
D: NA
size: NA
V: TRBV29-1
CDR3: CSVLQGGDTGELFF
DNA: TGCAGCGTCCTACAGGGTGGGGACACCGGGGAGCTGTTTTTT

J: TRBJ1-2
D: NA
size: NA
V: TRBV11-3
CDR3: CASSGGLSRGFNYGYTF
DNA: TGTGCCAGCAGCGGAGGGCTTTCAAGGGGGTTTAACTATGGCTACACCTTC

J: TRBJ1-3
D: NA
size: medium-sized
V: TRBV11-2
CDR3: CASSLSGNTIYF
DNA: TGTGCCAGCAGCTTAAGCGGAAACACCATATATTTT

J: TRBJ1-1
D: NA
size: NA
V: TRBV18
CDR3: CASSPSAQRQSYTEAFF
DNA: TGTGCCAGCTCACCCTCGGCCCAACGACAGTCCTACACTGAAGCTTTCTTT

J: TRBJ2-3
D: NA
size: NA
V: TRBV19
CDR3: CASSLRTSTDTQYF
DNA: TGTGCCAGTAGTCTAAGGACGTCCACAGATACGCAGTATTTT

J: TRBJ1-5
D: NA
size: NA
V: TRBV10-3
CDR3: CAISESGPGLNQPQHF
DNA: TGTGCCATCAGTGAGAGCGGACCGGGGCTCAATCAGCCCCAGCATTTT

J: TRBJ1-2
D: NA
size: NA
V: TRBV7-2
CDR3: CASSLAPQGNYGYTF
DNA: TGTGCCAGCAGCTTAGCCCCCCAGGGGAACTATGGCTACACCTTC

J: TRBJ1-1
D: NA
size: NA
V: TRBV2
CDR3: CATKAYTGEAFF
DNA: TGTGCCACCAAAGCGTATACAGGGGAAGCTTTCTTT

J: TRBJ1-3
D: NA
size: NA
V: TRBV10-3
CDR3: CAISVDGSGNTIYF
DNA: TGTGCCATTTCCGTGGACGGCTCTGGAAACACCATATATTTT

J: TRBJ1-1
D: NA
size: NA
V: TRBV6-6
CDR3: CASSYEGGTEAFF
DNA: TGTGCCAGCAGTTACGAAGGGGGAACTGAAGCTTTCTTT

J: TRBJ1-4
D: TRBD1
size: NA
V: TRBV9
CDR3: CASSPRQGINEKLFF
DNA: TGTGCCAGCAGCCCAAGACAGGGTATTAATGAAAAACTGTTTTTT

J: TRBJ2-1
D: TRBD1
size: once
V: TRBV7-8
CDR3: CASSTRDSTYNEQFF
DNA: TGTGCCAGCAGCACCAGGGACAGCACCTACAATGAGCAGTTCTTC

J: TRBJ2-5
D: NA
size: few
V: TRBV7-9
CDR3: CASSFGSGQETQYF
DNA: TGTGCCAGCAGCTTTGGTAGCGGCCAAGAGACCCAGTACTTC

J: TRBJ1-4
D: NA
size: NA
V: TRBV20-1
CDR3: CSARGYEKLFF
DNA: TGCAGTGCTAGAGGGTATGAAAAACTGTTTTTT

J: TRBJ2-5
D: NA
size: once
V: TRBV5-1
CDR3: CASSLGLGETQYF
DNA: TGCGCCAGCAGCTTGGGGTTGGGAGAGACCCAGTACTTC

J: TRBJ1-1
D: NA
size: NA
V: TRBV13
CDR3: CASSPAAGVGRKAFF
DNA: TGTGCCAGCAGCCCCGCGGCGGGGGTGGGCAGAAAAGCTTTCTTT

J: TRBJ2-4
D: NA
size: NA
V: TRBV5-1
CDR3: CASSEVDSKNIQYF
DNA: TGCGCCAGCAGCGAAGTGGACAGTAAAAACATTCAGTACTTC

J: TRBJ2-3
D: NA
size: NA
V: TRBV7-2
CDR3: CASSFRGRDTQYF
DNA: TGTGCCAGCAGCTTCCGGGGCCGAGATACGCAGTATTTT

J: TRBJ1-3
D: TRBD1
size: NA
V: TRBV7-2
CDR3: CASSLGPGGGNTIYF
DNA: TGTGCCAGCAGCTTAGGCCCAGGGGGGGGAAACACCATATATTTT

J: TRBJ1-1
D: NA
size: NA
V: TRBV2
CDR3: CASSTGRINTEAFF
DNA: TGTGCCAGCAGCACTGGACGGATAAACACTGAAGCTTTCTTT

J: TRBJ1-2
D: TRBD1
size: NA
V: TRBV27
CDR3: CASRNTGVDGYTF
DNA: TGTGCCAGTAGAAATACAGGGGTAGATGGCTACACCTTC

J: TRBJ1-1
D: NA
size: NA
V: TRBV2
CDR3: CASSDRPVGVNTEAFF
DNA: TGTGCCAGCAGTGATAGACCGGTTGGGGTGAACACTGAAGCTTTCTTT

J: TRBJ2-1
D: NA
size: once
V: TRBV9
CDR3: CASSPGGALHNEQFF
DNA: TGTGCCAGCAGCCCCGGCGGGGCTTTACACAATGAGCAGTTCTTC

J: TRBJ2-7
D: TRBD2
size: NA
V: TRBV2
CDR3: CASSPSRYAGGTYEQYF
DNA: TGTGCCAGCAGTCCCTCCCGGTATGCGGGGGGCACCTACGAGCAGTACTTC

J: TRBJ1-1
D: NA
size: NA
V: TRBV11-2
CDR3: CASSLEQMNTEAFF
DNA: TGTGCCAGCAGCTTAGAACAGATGAACACTGAAGCTTTCTTT

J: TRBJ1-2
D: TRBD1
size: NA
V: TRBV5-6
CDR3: CASSFRRTGALPYGYTF
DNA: TGTGCCAGCAGTTTCCGGAGGACAGGGGCGCTCCCCTATGGCTACACCTTC

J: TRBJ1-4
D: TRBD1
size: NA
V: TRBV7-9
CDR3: CASSLARTGGEKLFF
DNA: TGTGCCAGCAGCTTGGCCAGGACAGGGGGCGAAAAACTGTTTTTT

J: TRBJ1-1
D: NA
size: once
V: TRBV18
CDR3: CASSPQGSRGDTEAFF
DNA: TGTGCCAGCTCACCACAAGGATCTAGGGGGGACACTGAAGCTTTCTTT

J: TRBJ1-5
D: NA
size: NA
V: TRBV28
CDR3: CASSFSQDWGFHQPQHF
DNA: TGTGCCAGCAGTTTTTCCCAGGATTGGGGATTTCATCAGCCCCAGCATTTT

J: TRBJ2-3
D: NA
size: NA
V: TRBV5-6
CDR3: CASSLLGTDTQYF
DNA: TGTGCCAGCAGCCTCCTAGGGACAGATACGCAGTATTTT

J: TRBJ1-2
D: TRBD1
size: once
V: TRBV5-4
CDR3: CASSVTGGLLNGYTF
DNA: TGTGCCAGCAGCGTGACAGGGGGCCTCCTTAATGGCTACACCTTC

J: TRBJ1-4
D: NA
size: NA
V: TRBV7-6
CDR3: CASSLDGGLATNEKLFF
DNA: TGTGCCAGCAGCTTAGATGGCGGGCTCGCAACTAATGAAAAACTGTTTTTT

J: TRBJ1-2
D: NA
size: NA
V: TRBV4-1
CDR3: CASSPMTEANYGYTF
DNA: TGCGCCAGCAGCCCCATGACAGAAGCTAACTATGGCTACACCTTC

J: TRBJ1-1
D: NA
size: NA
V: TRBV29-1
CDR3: CSVEGGRSTEAFF
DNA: TGCAGCGTTGAAGGTGGACGGTCTACTGAAGCTTTCTTT

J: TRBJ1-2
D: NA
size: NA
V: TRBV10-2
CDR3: CASRPLQVLYGYTF
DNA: TGCGCCAGCCGGCCCCTCCAGGTCCTGTATGGCTACACCTTC

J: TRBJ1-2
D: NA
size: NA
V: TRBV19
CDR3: CASSIVPGAGYGYTF
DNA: TGTGCCAGTAGTATAGTGCCGGGGGCAGGTTATGGCTACACCTTC

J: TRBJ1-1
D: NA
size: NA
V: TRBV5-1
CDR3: CASSLSPGQLNTEAFF
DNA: TGCGCCAGCAGCTTAAGCCCAGGACAGTTGAACACTGAAGCTTTCTTT

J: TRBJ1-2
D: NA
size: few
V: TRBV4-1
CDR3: CASSQGVTIQF
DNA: TGCGCCAGCAGCCAAGGCGTGACTATTCAATTC

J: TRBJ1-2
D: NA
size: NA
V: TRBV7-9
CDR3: CASSLGLTGQGGYGYTF
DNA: TGTGCCAGCAGCCTTGGCCTCACCGGCCAGGGAGGTTATGGCTACACCTTC

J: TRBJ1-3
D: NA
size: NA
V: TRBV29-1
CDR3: CSVEDPGRIPFGNTIYF
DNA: TGCAGCGTTGAAGATCCGGGACGCATACCATTTGGAAACACCATATATTTT

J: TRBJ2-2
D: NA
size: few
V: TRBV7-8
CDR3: CASNSPNTGELFF
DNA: TGTGCCAGCAACAGCCCTAACACCGGGGAGCTGTTTTTT

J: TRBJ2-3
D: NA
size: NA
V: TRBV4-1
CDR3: CASSPRLPTDTQYF
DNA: TGCGCCAGCAGCCCCCGTCTCCCGACAGATACGCAGTATTTT

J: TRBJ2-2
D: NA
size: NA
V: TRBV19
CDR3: CASSIGPQGAGELFF
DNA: TGTGCCAGTAGTATAGGCCCCCAGGGTGCCGGGGAGCTGTTTTTT

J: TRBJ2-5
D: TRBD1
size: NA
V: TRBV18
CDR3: CASSPPDTDRESQYF
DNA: TGTGCCAGCTCACCCCCCGACACAGACAGGGAAAGCCAGTACTTC

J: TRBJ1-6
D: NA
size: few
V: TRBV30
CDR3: CAWTRQSLRVGNSPLHF
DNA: TGTGCCTGGACTCGACAGAGTCTTAGGGTTGGTAATTCACCCCTCCACTTT

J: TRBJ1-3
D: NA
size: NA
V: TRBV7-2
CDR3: CASSSRTGSSGNTIYF
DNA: TGTGCCAGCAGCTCCCGAACAGGGAGCTCTGGAAACACCATATATTTT

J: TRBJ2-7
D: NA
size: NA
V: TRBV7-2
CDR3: CASSGQHYEQYF
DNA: TGTGCCAGCTCCGGACAGCACTACGAGCAGTACTTC

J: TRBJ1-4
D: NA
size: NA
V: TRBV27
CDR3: CASSSREGEKLFF
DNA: TGTGCCAGCAGTTCCAGGGAGGGAGAAAAACTGTTTTTT

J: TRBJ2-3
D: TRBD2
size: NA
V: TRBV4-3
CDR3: CASSPQIAGGPDTQYF
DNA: TGCGCCAGCAGCCCGCAGATAGCGGGGGGGCCAGATACGCAGTATTTT

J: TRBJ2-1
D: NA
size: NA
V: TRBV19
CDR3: CASSIVLWGYNEQFF
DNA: TGTGCCAGTAGTATCGTTCTTTGGGGTTACAATGAGCAGTTCTTC

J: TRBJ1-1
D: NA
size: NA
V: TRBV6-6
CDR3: CASSYSNSTNFEAFF
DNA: TGTGCCAGCAGTTACTCGAACAGCACCAACTTTGAAGCTTTCTTT

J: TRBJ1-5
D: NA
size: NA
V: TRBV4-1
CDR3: CASSQDQNQPQHF
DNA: TGCGCCAGCAGCCAAGATCAGAATCAGCCCCAGCATTTT

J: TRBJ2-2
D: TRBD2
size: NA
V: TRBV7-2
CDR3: CASSLPLAGPNTGELFF
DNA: TGTGCCAGCAGCTTACCCCTAGCGGGACCGAACACCGGGGAGCTGTTTTTT

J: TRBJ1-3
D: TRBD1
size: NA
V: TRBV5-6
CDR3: CASSQTGAGNTIYF
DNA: TGTGCCAGCAGCCAGACAGGGGCTGGAAACACCATATATTTT